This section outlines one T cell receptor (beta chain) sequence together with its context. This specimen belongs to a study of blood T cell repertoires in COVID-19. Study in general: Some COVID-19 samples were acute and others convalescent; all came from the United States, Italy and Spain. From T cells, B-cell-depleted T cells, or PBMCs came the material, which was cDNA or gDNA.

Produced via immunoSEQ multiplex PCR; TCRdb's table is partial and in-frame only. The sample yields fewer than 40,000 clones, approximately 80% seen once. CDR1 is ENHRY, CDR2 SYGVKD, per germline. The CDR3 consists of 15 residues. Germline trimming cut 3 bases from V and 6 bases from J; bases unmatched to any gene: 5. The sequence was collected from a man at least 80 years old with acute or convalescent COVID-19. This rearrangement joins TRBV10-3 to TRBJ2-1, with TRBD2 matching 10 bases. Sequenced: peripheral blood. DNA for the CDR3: TGTGCCATCAGTGACGCGGCTAGCGGGGGCAATGAGCAGTTCTTC. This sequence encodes CAISDAASGGNEQFF.